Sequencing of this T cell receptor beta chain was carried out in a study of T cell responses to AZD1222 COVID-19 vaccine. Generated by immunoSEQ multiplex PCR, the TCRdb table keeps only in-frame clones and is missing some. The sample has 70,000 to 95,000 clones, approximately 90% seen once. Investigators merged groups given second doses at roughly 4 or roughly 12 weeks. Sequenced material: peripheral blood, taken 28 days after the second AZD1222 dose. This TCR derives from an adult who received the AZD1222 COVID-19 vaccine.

This CDR3 is CSAGGTGGNTEAFF. The CDR3 nucleotides read TGCAGCGCCGGGGGGACAGGGGGTAACACTGAAGCTTTCTTT. This chain connects TRBV29-1 to TRBJ1-1; TRBD1 matches 11 bases. Germline CDR1 is SQVTM and CDR2 is ANQGSEA. This CDR3 is 14 amino acids long. V shed 7 bases, J shed 2 bases, and the junction held 6 bases outside the gene matches.